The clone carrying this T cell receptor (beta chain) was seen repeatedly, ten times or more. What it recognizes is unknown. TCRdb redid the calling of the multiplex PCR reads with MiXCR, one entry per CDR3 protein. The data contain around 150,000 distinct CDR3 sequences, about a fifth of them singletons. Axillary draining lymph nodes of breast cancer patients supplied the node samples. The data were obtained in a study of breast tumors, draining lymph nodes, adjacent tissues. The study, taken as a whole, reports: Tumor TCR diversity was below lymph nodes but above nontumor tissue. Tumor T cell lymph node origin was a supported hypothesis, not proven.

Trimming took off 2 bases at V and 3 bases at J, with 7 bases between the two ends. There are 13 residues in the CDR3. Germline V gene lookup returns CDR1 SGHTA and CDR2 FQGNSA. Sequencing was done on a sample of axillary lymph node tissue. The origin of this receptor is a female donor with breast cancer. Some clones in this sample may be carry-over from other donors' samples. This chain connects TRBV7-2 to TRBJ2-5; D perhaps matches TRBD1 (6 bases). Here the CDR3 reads CASSLWDKETQYF. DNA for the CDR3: TGTGCCAGCAGCTTATGGGACAAAGAGACCCAGTACTTC.